These 31 T cell receptor beta chains share one sample of origin, sequenced in a study of beta chain features in type 1 diabetes. Since all of the isolated RNA was reverse transcribed, expressed TCRB transcripts were what got sequenced. Profiling relied on immunoSEQ multiplex PCR, and the TCRdb table lists in-frame clones only, not all of them. The profile shows some 360,000 clones, 15% to 20% of them singletons. The material sequenced was naive CD4+ T cells from blood. The receptors originated from a woman aged 18-29 years in good health.

This clone was detected a few times. The chain joins TRBV10-3 to TRBJ2-1, with D uncertain. V lost 8 bases to trimming and J lost 0 bases, with 5 bases between them. The CDR3 is made up of 12 amino acids. CDR1 and CDR2 (germline): ENHRY, SYGVKD. The CDR3 protein is CAILSSYNEQFF. The CDR3 coding sequence is TGTGCCATCCTGAGCTCCTACAATGAGCAGTTCTTC.

This chain uses TRBV2 with TRBJ1-2; TRBD1 matches 9 bases. The CDR3 sequence is 15 residues long. The germline V gene has CDR1 SNHLY and CDR2 FYNNEI. V gave up 4 bases and J gave up 3 bases; unmatched junction bases: 6. The CDR3 sequence is CASSVLQGAYYGYTF. The CDR3 DNA reads as TGTGCCAGCAGTGTATTACAGGGGGCTTACTATGGCTACACCTTC.

This clone was seen more than once but under ten times. V gene TRBV9 combines with J gene TRBJ2-5; 7 positions match TRBD2. The trim removed 0 bases at V and 3 bases at J, leaving 5 bases unmatched. Germline V gene sequence: CDR1 SGDLS, CDR2 YYNGEE. The length of the CDR3 is 15 residues. The CDR3 sequence: CASSVVGGSKETQYF. CDR3 DNA sequence: TGTGCCAGCAGCGTAGTCGGCGGGAGCAAAGAGACCCAGTACTTC.

This clone was seen a few times. The V and J genes are TRBV29-1 and TRBJ1-3, with unresolved D. The CDR3 length is 11 residues. Trimming stripped 4 bases from V and 2 bases from J, with 3 bases between. The germline CDR1 and CDR2 sequences are SQVTM and ANQGSEA. Here the CDR3 DNA reads TGCAGCGTTGTTACTGGAAACACCATATATTTT. It specifies CSVVTGNTIYF.

J is TRBJ2-5 and V is TRBV2; 12 bases match TRBD2. J was trimmed by 9 bases and V by 6 bases; bases with no gene match: 11. The CDR3 contains 15 residues. CDR1 is SNHLY, CDR2 FYNNEI, per germline. The CDR3 loop reads CASRTTSGGLRAQYF. CDR3 sequence (DNA): TGTGCCAGCAGGACGACTAGCGGGGGCCTGAGGGCCCAGTACTTC. Supplemented by reference TRBV2 and TRBJ2-5, the full variable domain reads EPEVTQTPSHQVTQMGQEVILRCVPISNHLYFYWYRQILGQKVEFLVSFYNNEISEKSEIFDDQFSVERPDGSNFTLKIRSTKLEDSAMYFCASRTTSGGLRAQYFGPGTRLLVL.

This clone showed up just a few times. V and J are TRBV30 and TRBJ2-3; 8 bases are a match to TRBD2. This CDR3 has 16 residues. V dropped 0 bases and J dropped 4; count of bases not matched to a gene: 9. CDR1 and CDR2 (germline): GTSNPN, SVGIG (reference sequence). CDR3 DNA sequence: TGTGCCTGGAGTGTACAGGGTAGCGGGGTTCCAGATACGCAGTATTTT. Translation: CAWSVQGSGVPDTQYF.

The chain uses TRBV7-2 and TRBJ2-1, with 14 bases aligning to TRBD2. The CDR3 totals 14 residues. Trimming removed 4 bases from V and 8 bases from J; junction bases left unmatched: 1. Germline lookup yields CDR1 SGHTA and CDR2 FQGNSA. The CDR3 sequence: CASSWGLAGDEQFF. CDR3 coding DNA: TGTGCCAGCAGCTGGGGACTAGCGGGGGATGAGCAGTTCTTC.

The chain combines TRBV30 with TRBJ2-5, with TRBD2 matching over 10 bases. This CDR3 contains 13 residues. V was clipped by 4 bases and J by 5 bases; unmatched bases: 4. Germline-derived CDR1 and CDR2 are GTSNPN and SVGIG (reference sequence). CDR3 sequence reads: CAWTSGSLETQYF. The DNA for the CDR3 is TGTGCCTGGACTAGCGGGAGTTTGGAGACCCAGTACTTC.

This clone was observed a handful of times. The chain joins TRBV6-1 to TRBJ2-7, with D tentatively TRBD1 (6 bases). Trimming removed 3 bases at V and 3 bases at J, with 12 bases between. The germline V gene has CDR1 MNHNS and CDR2 SASEGT. CDR3 length: 14 amino acids. CDR3 residues: CASSESRGYYEQYF. The CDR3 coding sequence is TGTGCCAGCAGTGAGTCGAGGGGGTACTACGAGCAGTACTTC.

This clone was observed a few times. This chain connects TRBV5-4 to TRBJ1-2, with no clear D. The CDR3 extends over 15 amino acids. V was cut by 2 bases and J by 4 bases, with 15 bases left in between. CDR1 and CDR2 (germline): SGHNT, YYREEE (reference sequence). CDR3 DNA: TGTGCCAGCAGCTTATCCGGCGGCCACCTCTATGGCTACACCTTC. This sequence encodes CASSLSGGHLYGYTF.

The chain recombines TRBV7-9 with TRBJ2-6, with a possible D match to TRBD1 (5 bases). The CDR3 extends over 16 amino acids. Germline assignment: CDR1 SEHNR and CDR2 FQNEAQ (reference sequence). Trimming cost V 5 bases and J 0 bases, with 11 bases left between them. The CDR3 reads CASSVTGASGANVLTF. CDR3 DNA: TGTGCCAGCAGCGTAACAGGAGCCTCTGGGGCCAACGTCCTGACTTTC.

The CDR3 bases are TGCGCCAGCAGTCTTCGACTAGCGGACTCCTACGAGCAGTACTTC. Amino acids: CASSLRLADSYEQYF. The V and J genes are TRBV5-1 and TRBJ2-7; 9 bases are shared with TRBD2. CDR3 length: 15 residues. CDR1 SGHRS and CDR2 YFSETQ come from the germline V gene. The trim removed 5 bases at V and 0 bases at J, leaving 6 bases unmatched.

The J gene is TRBJ2-3, the V gene TRBV20-1, with TRBD1 matching over 7 bases. This CDR3 is built from 11 residues. Germline V gene lookup returns CDR1 DFQATT and CDR2 SNEGSKA (reference sequence). V shed 3 bases and J 11 bases; nucleotides not matched to a gene: 5. This CDR3 reads CSARGQGEQYF. The CDR3 nucleotides read TGCAGTGCTAGGGGGCAGGGGGAGCAGTATTTT.

A note on this clone: Other DNA sequences in the sample encode the same CDR3. This rearrangement joins TRBV7-2 to TRBJ1-1; TRBD1 is a possible D gene (5 bases). The CDR3 extends over 13 amino acids. Per germline, CDR1 SGHTA and CDR2 FQGNSA. V was trimmed by 5 bases and J by 1 base, leaving 8 bases between them. The CDR3 DNA sequence: TGTGCCAGCAGCGCAGACAGGAACACTGAAGCTTTCTTT. It encodes CASSADRNTEAFF.

This clone was seen a few times. This chain links TRBV30 with TRBJ2-1, with D possibly TRBD2 on 6 matching bases. The V end was cut by 5 bases, the J end by 0 bases, with 8 bases between. Germline lookup yields CDR1 GTSNPN and CDR2 SVGIG (reference sequence). The CDR3 totals 13 residues. The CDR3 region is CAWPTSSYNEQFF. The CDR3 region has the DNA TGTGCCTGGCCGACTAGCTCCTACAATGAGCAGTTCTTC.

This clone was recorded a few times. This chain links TRBV2 with TRBJ2-7; 11 bases are shared with TRBD1. The V gene end was trimmed by 1 base and the J gene end by 6 bases; junction bases not matched to a gene: 5. Germline V gene sequence: CDR1 SNHLY, CDR2 FYNNEI. CDR3 length: 15 amino acids. The DNA of the CDR3 is TGTGCCAGCAGTGAAGACCTGGGGACAGGGGGCGAGCAGTACTTC. The encoded protein is CASSEDLGTGGEQYF.

The chain couples TRBV7-3 to TRBJ2-3, with 10 bases identical to TRBD2. The junction had 4 bases not matched to a gene; V was cut back by 4 bases and J by 6 bases. Germline CDR1 is SGHTA and CDR2 is FQGTGA. This CDR3 comprises 14 residues. CDR3 nucleotide sequence: TGTGCCAGCAGCTATAGCGGGAGGACGGATACGCAGTATTTT. Protein sequence: CASSYSGRTDTQYF. The whole variable domain, filled in from reference TRBV7-3 and TRBJ2-3, reads GAGVSQTPSNKVTEKGKYVELRCDPISGHTALYWYRQSLGQGPEFLIYFQGTGAADDSGLPNDRFFAVRPEGSVSTLKIQRTERGDSAVYLCASSYSGRTDTQYFGPGTRLTVL.

This clone has a handful of counts. The chain recombines TRBV7-3 with TRBJ2-3; possibly TRBD2 for D (5 bases). Per the germline V gene, CDR1 is SGHTA and CDR2 is FQGTGA. The CDR3 covers 14 residues. The ends were cut back, 1 base at V and 3 bases at J, with 8 bases in the middle. CDR3 coding DNA: TGTGCCAGCAGCTTAATCTCGGGGACAGATACGCAGTATTTT. This translates into CASSLISGTDTQYF.

This sequence joins TRBV5-1 and TRBJ2-5; D is perhaps TRBD1 (5 bases). This CDR3 is 14 amino acids long. V lost 4 bases, J lost 2 bases, and 12 bases lay in between. CDR1 and CDR2 (germline): SGHRS, YFSETQ. The CDR3 is CASSTDRVQETQYF. CDR3 DNA: TGCGCCAGCAGCACAGACAGAGTACAAGAGACCCAGTACTTC.

V usage is TRBV18 and J usage is TRBJ1-5, with 9 bases that match TRBD1. The CDR3 runs to 15 residues. Per the germline V gene, CDR1 is KGHSH and CDR2 is LQKENI. Trimming at V came to 4 bases and at J to 6 bases, leaving 7 bases not matched to a gene. CDR3 sequence reads: CASSRTGVSSQPQHF. Written as DNA, the CDR3 is TGTGCCAGCTCACGGACAGGGGTATCGTCTCAGCCCCAGCATTTT.

The chain couples TRBV4-1 to TRBJ1-4, with D perhaps matching TRBD1 (6 bases). The germline V gene encodes CDR1 MGHRA and CDR2 YSYEKL. This CDR3 is built from 12 residues. V was pared by 6 bases and J by 7 bases, with 9 bases between. The CDR3: CASRGTIEKLFF. CDR3 bases: TGCGCCAGCAGAGGGACAATTGAAAAACTGTTTTTT.

This clone showed up just a few times. CDR3: CASSFQDNQETQYF. The CDR3 region has the DNA TGTGCCAGCAGCTTCCAGGACAACCAAGAGACCCAGTACTTC. The chain is built from TRBV7-2 and TRBJ2-5, with D perhaps matching TRBD1 (5 bases). CDR3 size: 14 residues. V lost 3 bases and J 0 bases, leaving 8 bases between the germline ends. CDR1 is SGHTA, CDR2 FQGNSA, per germline.

In nucleotides, the CDR3 is TGCAGCGGCAGGTACCAAGAGACCCAGTACTTC. It codes for CSGRYQETQYF. The chain employs TRBV29-1 and TRBJ2-5; D unresolved. The CDR3 is made up of 11 amino acids. The germline V gene has CDR1 SQVTM and CDR2 ANQGSEA. The ends were cut back, 7 bases at V and 0 bases at J, with 6 bases in the middle.

J is TRBJ1-1 and V is TRBV28, with D uncertain. This CDR3 contains 13 residues. CDR1 and CDR2 (germline): MDHEN, SYDVKM. V lost 6 bases and J 6 bases, leaving 14 bases between the germline ends. The CDR3 here is CASRKSDLAEAFF. In nucleotides, the CDR3 is TGTGCCAGCAGGAAATCAGATCTGGCTGAAGCTTTCTTT. Together with reference TRBV28 and TRBJ1-1, the CDR3 gives the full variable domain: DVKVTQSSRYLVKRTGEKVFLECVQDMDHENMFWYRQDPGLGLRLIYFSYDVKMKEKGDIPEGYSVSREKKERFSLILESASTNQTSMYLCASRKSDLAEAFFGQGTRLTVV.

This clone was seen more than once but under ten times. This rearrangement joins TRBV5-1 to TRBJ2-5; TRBD2 matches 7 bases. CDR3 size: 17 residues. Germline V CDR1 and CDR2: SGHRS, YFSETQ. Unmatched junction bases numbered 9, after V lost 0 bases and J lost 1 base. In nucleotides, the CDR3 is TGCGCCAGCAGCTTGGCCTCTAGCGGTGGGCTCCAAGAGACCCAGTACTTC. Translating it yields CASSLASSGGLQETQYF.

This chain links TRBV4-1 with TRBJ2-5, with TRBD1 matching over 8 bases. The CDR3 totals 14 residues. Germline lookup yields CDR1 MGHRA and CDR2 YSYEKL. V gave up 5 bases and J gave up 5 bases; unmatched junction bases: 7. The CDR3 nucleotides are TGCGCCAGCAGCGATACAGGGGGAGCGGAGACCCAGTACTTC. Protein product: CASSDTGGAETQYF.

The gene calls are TRBV4-2 and TRBJ1-1; D unresolved. CDR1 LGHNA and CDR2 YNFKEQ come from the germline V gene. Trimming left V 3 bases short and J 1 base short, with 6 bases between. The CDR3 length is 13 residues. The chain's CDR3 is CASSQSKNTEAFF. As DNA, the CDR3 is TGTGCCAGCAGCCAGAGCAAGAACACTGAAGCTTTCTTT.

This clone turned up a few times. The genes are TRBV4-1 and TRBJ2-2; D is perhaps TRBD1 (6 bases). From germline, CDR1 is MGHRA and CDR2 YSYEKL. V was cut by 1 base and J by 7 bases, with 10 bases left in between. This CDR3 is built from 14 residues. CDR3 region: CASSQVGGVGELFF. The CDR3, as DNA: TGCGCCAGCAGCCAAGTAGGGGGAGTCGGGGAGCTGTTTTTT.

The V and J genes are TRBV18 and TRBJ1-1, with D hard to call. The CDR3 has 13 amino acids. V lost 6 bases, J lost 1 base, and 9 bases lay in between. CDR1 and CDR2 from the germline V gene are KGHSH and LQKENI. DNA of the CDR3: TGTGCCAGCTCCCTTGACACGAACACTGAAGCTTTCTTT. Translation gives CASSLDTNTEAFF. Full variable domain (rest looked up from reference TRBV18 and TRBJ1-1): NAGVMQNPRHLVRRRGQEARLRCSPMKGHSHVYWYRQLPEEGLKFMVYLQKENIIDESGMPKERFSAEFPKEGPSILRIQQVVRGDSAAYFCASSLDTNTEAFFGQGTRLTVV.

The chain couples TRBV7-9 to TRBJ1-5, with 8 bases that match TRBD1. V lost 5 bases and J lost 6; bases outside the gene matches: 9. Germline V gene data show CDR1 as SEHNR and CDR2 as FQNEAQ (reference sequence). The CDR3 has 15 amino acids. CDR3 nucleotides: TGTGCCAGCAGCCCTGGACAGGGCGGGAGTCAGCCCCAGCATTTT. Translation: CASSPGQGGSQPQHF.

The genes are TRBV9 and TRBJ2-5, with D maybe TRBD2 (5 bases). CDR3 length equals 15 residues. Germline CDR1 is SGDLS and CDR2 is YYNGEE. The V gene lost 4 bases and the J gene lost 1 base, with 14 bases spanning the gap. Written as DNA, the CDR3 is TGTGCCAGCAGCCCAAGAGGACTTTCCCAAGAGACCCAGTACTTC. Encoded protein: CASSPRGLSQETQYF.